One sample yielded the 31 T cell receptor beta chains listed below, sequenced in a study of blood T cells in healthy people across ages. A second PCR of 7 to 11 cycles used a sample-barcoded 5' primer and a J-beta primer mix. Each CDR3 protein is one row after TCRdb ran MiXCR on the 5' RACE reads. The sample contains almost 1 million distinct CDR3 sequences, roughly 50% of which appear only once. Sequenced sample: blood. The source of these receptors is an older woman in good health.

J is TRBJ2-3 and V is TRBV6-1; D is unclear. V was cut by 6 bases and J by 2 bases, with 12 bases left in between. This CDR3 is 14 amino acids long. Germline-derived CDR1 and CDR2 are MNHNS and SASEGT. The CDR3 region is CASRETGDTDTQYF. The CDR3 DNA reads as TGTGCCAGCAGGGAGACCGGCGACACAGATACGCAGTATTTT.

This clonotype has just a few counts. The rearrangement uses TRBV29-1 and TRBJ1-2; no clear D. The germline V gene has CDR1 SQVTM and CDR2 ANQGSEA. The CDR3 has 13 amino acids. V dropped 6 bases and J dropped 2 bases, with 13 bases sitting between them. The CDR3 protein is CSVSRSANYGYTF. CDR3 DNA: TGCAGCGTAAGCCGGTCCGCGAACTATGGCTACACCTTC. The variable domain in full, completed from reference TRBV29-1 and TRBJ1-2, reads SAVISQKPSRDICQRGTSLTIQCQVDSQVTMMFWYRQQPGQSLTLIATANQGSEATYESGFVIDKFPISRPNLTFSTLTVSNMSPEDSSIYLCSVSRSANYGYTFGSGTRLTVV.

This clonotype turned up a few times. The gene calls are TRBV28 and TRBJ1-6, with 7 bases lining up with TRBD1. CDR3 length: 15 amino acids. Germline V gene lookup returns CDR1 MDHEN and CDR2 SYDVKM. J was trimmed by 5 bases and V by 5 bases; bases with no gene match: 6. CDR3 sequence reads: CASSPQGRNNSPLHF. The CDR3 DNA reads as TGTGCCAGCAGTCCACAGGGGAGGAATAATTCACCCCTCCACTTT.

The CDR3 nucleotides read TGTGCCAAAAACGAGCAGTACTTC. Translated: CAKNEQYF. This sequence joins TRBV6-2 or TRBV6-3 and TRBJ2-5, with D uncertain. The DNA end favors TRBJ2-7, so the J call may be wrong. The CDR3 covers 8 residues. In germline, CDR1 is MNHEY, CDR2 SVGEGT.

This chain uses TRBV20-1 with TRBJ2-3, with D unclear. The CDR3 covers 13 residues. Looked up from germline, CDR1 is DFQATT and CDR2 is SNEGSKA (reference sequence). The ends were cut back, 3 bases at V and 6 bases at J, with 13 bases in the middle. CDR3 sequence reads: CSASFPPGDTQYF. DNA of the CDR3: TGCAGTGCTAGTTTCCCGCCAGGTGATACGCAGTATTTT.

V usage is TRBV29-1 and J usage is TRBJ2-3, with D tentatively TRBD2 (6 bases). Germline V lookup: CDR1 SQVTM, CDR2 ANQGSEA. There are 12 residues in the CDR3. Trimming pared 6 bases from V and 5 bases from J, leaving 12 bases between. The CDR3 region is CSVLGGGDTQYF. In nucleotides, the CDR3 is TGCAGCGTCCTGGGAGGTGGAGATACGCAGTATTTT.

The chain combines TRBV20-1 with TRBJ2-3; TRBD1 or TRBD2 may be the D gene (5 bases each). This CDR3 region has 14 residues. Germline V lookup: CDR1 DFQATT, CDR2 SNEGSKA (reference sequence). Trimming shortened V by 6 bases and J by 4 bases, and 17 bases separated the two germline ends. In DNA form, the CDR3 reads TGCAGTGCGGAGAGCAGGGCTAGCCCAGATACGCAGTATTTT. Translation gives CSAESRASPDTQYF.

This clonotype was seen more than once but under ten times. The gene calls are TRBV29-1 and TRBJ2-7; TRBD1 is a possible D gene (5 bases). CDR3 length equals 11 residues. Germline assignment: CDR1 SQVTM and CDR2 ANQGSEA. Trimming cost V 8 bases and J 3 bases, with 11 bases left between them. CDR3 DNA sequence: TGCAGCTTTGGGGCGCGCTACGAGCAGTACTTC. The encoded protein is CSFGARYEQYF.

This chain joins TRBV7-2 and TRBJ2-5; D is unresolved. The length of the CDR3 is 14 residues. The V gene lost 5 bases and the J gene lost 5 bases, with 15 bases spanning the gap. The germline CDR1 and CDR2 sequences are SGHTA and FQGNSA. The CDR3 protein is CASSPYLPFETQYF. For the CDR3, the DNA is TGTGCCAGCAGCCCGTACCTGCCCTTCGAGACCCAGTACTTC.

As DNA, the CDR3 is TGTGCCAGCAGCTTAATGAACTACGAGCAGTACTTC. It yields the protein CASSLMNYEQYF. The V call is TRBV7-2, the J call TRBJ2-7; D unresolved. The germline CDR1 and CDR2 sequences are SGHTA and FQGNSA. The CDR3 contains 12 residues. Trimming left V 2 bases short and J 3 bases short, with 5 bases between.

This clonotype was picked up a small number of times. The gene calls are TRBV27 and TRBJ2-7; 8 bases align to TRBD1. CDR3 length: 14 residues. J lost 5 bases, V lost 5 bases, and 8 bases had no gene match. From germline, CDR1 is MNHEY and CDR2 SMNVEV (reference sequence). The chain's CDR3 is CASSPRTGLNEQYF. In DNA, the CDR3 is TGTGCCAGCAGTCCCCGGACAGGGCTAAACGAGCAGTACTTC.

The CDR3 spells CASSRGGSETQYF. Here the CDR3 DNA reads TGTGCCAGCAGTCGAGGGGGTTCCGAGACCCAGTACTTC. The J gene is TRBJ2-5, the V gene TRBV11-3, with D tentatively TRBD1 (6 bases). This CDR3 spans 13 amino acids. Trimming took off 6 bases at V and 5 bases at J, with 13 bases between the two ends. Germline V gene sequence: CDR1 SGHNT, CDR2 YENEEA.

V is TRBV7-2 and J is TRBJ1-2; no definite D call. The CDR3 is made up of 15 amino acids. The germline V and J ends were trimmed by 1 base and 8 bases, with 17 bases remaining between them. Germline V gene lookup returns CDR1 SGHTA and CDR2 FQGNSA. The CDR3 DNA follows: TGTGCCAGCAGCTTAGATTCGGGCAGGCGAGGAGGCTACACCTTC. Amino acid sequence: CASSLDSGRRGGYTF.

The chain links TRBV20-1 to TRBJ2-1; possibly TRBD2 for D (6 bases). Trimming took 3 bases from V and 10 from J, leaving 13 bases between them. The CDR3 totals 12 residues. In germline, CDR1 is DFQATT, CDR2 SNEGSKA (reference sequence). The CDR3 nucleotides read TGCAGTGCTAGCGGGAGAAAGGGGGAGCAGTTCTTC. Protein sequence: CSASGRKGEQFF.

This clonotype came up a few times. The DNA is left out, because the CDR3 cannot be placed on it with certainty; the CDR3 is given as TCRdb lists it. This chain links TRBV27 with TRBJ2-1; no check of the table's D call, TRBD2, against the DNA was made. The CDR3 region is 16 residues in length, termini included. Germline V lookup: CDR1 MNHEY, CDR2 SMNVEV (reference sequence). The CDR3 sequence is CASSSSGLAGSNEQFF.

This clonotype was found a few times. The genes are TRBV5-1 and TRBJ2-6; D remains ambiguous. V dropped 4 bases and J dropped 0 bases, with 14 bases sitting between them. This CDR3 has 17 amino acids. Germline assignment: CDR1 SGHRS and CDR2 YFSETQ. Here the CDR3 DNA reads TGCGCCAGCAGCCCCGGTTTCGGATCCTCTGGGGCCAACGTCCTGACTTTC. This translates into CASSPGFGSSGANVLTF.

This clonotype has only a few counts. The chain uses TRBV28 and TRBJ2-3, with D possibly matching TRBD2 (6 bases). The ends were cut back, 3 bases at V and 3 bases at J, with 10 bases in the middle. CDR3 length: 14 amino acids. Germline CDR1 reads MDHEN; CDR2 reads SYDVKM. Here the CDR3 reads CASSFGGMTDTQYF. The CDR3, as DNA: TGTGCCAGCAGTTTCGGCGGGATGACAGATACGCAGTATTTT.

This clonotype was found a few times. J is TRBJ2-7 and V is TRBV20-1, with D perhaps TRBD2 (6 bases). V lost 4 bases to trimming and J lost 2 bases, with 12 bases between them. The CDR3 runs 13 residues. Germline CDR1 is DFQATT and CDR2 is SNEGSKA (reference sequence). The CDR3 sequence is CSAKGRSTYEQYF. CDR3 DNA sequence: TGCAGTGCTAAGGGGAGGTCGACCTACGAGCAGTACTTC.

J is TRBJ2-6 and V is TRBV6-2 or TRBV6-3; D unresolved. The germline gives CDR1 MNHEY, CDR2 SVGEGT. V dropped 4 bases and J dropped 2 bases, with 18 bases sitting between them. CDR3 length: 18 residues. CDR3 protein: CASSSEWGAEPGANVLTF. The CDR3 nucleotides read TGTGCCAGCAGTTCCGAGTGGGGTGCCGAACCTGGGGCCAACGTCCTGACTTTC.

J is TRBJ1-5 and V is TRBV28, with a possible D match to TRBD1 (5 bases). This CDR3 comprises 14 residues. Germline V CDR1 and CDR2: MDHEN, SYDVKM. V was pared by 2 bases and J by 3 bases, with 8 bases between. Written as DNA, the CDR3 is TGTGCCAGCAGTTTAAGGGGTTTCAATCAGCCCCAGCATTTT. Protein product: CASSLRGFNQPQHF.

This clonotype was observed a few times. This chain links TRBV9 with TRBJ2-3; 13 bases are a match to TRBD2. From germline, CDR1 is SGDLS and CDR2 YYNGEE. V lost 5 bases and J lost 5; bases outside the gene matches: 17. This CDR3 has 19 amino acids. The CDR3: CASSPTGKTSGRIGDTQYF. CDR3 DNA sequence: TGTGCCAGCAGTCCGACAGGGAAGACTAGCGGGAGGATCGGAGATACGCAGTATTTT.

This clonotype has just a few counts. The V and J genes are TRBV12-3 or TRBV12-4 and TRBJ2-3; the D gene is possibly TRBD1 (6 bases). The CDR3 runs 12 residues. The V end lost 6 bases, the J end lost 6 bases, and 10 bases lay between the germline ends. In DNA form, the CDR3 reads TGTGCCAGCAGAAAGGGGGACGATACGCAGTATTTT. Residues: CASRKGDDTQYF.

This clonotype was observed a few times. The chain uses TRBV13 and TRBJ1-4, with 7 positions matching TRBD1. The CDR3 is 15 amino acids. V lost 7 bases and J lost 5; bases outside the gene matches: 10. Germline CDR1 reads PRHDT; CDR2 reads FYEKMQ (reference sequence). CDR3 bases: TGTGCCAGCAAAATCACAGGGGCAGGCAATGAAAAACTGTTTTTT. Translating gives CASKITGAGNEKLFF.

The CDR3 sequence is CASSPSGARGNSPLHF. CDR3 DNA sequence: TGTGCCAGCAGCCCCTCGGGGGCGAGGGGTAATTCACCCCTCCACTTT. The rearrangement links TRBV27 to TRBJ1-6; D may be TRBD1 (6 bases). CDR1 is MNHEY and CDR2 is SMNVEV in the germline V gene (reference sequence). The CDR3 is 16 residues long. V was clipped by 6 bases and J by 6 bases, with 18 bases between them.

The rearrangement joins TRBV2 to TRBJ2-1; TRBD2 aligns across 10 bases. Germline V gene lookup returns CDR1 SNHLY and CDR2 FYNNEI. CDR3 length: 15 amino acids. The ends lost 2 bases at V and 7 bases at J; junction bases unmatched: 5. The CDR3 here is CASSESSGRANEQFF. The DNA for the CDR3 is TGTGCCAGCAGTGAATCGAGCGGGAGGGCTAATGAGCAGTTCTTC.

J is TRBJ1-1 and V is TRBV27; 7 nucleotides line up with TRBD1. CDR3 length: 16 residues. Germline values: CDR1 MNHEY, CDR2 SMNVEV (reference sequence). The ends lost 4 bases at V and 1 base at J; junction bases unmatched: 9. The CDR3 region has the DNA TGTGCCAGCAGTTACATACCAGGGGGAGAGAACACTGAAGCTTTCTTT. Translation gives CASSYIPGGENTEAFF.

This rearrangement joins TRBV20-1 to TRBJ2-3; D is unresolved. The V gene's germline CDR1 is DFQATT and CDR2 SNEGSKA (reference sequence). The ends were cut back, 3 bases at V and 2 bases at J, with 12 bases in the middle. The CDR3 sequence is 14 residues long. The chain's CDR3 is CSARGLTVTDTQYF. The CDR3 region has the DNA TGCAGTGCTAGGGGGTTAACGGTCACAGATACGCAGTATTTT.

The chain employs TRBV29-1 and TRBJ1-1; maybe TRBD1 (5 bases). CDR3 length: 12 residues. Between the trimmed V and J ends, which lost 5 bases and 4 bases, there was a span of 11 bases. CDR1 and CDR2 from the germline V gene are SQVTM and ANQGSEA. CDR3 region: CSVLGGLTEAFF. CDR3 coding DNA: TGCAGCGTTTTGGGGGGTCTCACTGAAGCTTTCTTT. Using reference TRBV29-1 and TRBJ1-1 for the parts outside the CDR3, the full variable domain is SAVISQKPSRDICQRGTSLTIQCQVDSQVTMMFWYRQQPGQSLTLIATANQGSEATYESGFVIDKFPISRPNLTFSTLTVSNMSPEDSSIYLCSVLGGLTEAFFGQGTRLTVV.

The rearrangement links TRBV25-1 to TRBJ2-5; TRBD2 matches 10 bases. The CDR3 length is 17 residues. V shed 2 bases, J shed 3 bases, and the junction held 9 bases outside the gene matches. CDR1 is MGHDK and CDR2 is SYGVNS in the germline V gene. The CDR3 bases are TGTGCCAGCAGTGAACCGCTCAACCTAGCGGGAGAAGAGACCCAGTACTTC. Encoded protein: CASSEPLNLAGEETQYF. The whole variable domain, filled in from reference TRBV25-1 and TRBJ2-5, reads EADIYQTPRYLVIGTGKKITLECSQTMGHDKMYWYQQDPGMELHLIHYSYGVNSTEKGDLSSESTVSRIRTEHFPLTLESARPSHTSQYLCASSEPLNLAGEETQYFGPGTRLLVL.

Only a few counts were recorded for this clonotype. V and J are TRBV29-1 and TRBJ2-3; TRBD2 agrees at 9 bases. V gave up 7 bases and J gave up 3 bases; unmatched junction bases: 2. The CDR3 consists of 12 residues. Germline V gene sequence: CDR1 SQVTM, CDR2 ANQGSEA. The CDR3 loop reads CSGREGTDTQYF. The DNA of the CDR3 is TGCAGCGGGCGGGAGGGGACAGATACGCAGTATTTT.

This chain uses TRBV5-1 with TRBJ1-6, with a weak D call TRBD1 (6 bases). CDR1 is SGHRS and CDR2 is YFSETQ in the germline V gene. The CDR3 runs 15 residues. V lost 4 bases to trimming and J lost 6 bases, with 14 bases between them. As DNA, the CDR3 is TGCGCCAGCAGCATATCTACAGGGACTAATTCACCCCTCCACTTT. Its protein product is CASSISTGTNSPLHF.